Presented here are 2 T cell receptor beta chains from one specimen sequenced in a study of blood T cell repertoires in COVID-19. This table comes from immunoSEQ multiplex PCR, and its TCRdb copy is limited to in-frame clones, with some not included. The repertoire holds 150,000 or so clones, with roughly 78% as singletons. Specimen: peripheral blood. The source of these receptors is a man of 80 years or more with acute or convalescent COVID-19.

The rearrangement uses TRBV29-1 and TRBJ1-2; possible D gene TRBD1, 6 bases. Trimming stripped 3 bases from V and 3 bases from J, with 14 bases between. Germline V gene data show CDR1 as SQVTM and CDR2 as ANQGSEA. This CDR3 has 14 amino acids. CDR3 sequence: CSVEKGTSYYGYTF. The CDR3 DNA sequence: TGCAGCGTTGAGAAGGGGACATCCTACTATGGCTACACCTTC.

The chain joins TRBV6-1 to TRBJ1-2; the D is unclear. Trimming shortened V by 1 base and J by 6 bases, and 9 bases separated the two germline ends. In germline, CDR1 is MNHNS, CDR2 SASEGT. The CDR3 loop spans 13 amino acids. The CDR3 DNA sequence: TGTGCCAGCAGTGAAGGTCGGAGGGATGGCTACACCTTC. Protein sequence: CASSEGRRDGYTF.